The source of this TCR beta chain is a study of CD8+CD57+ T cells in acquired aplastic anemia. Study results and limitations: Both patients and controls carried the same twenty-nine CD8+ CDR3 sequences.

As regards this clonotype: Its antigen remains unidentified.

Per the germline V gene, CDR1 is SGHVS and CDR2 is FNYEAQ. This CDR3 has 15 amino acids. Between the trimmed V and J ends, which lost 2 bases and 9 bases, there was a span of 18 bases. Both TCR beta VDJ combination and CDR3 sequence profiling were carried out. Genomic DNA was the template for this profiling. TCRdb itself ran the reads through MiXCR, one entry per CDR3 protein. The repertoire holds roughly 250,000 distinct CDR3 sequences, less than 85% seen once, with 40% to 55% in the top ten. Sequencing was done on patients that had shown CD8+CD57+ cell expansion by flow cytometry. At blood sampling, none of the patients had yet received therapy.

J is TRBJ2-3 and V is TRBV7-6, with a tentative D call TRBD1 (6 bases). The sample was sorted CD4+, CD8+, or CD8+CD57+ T cells (not recorded which) from PBMCs. The sequence was collected from a human donor with aplastic anemia. CDR3 sequence: CASSLTHGTKETQYF. CDR3 nucleotide sequence: TGTGCCAGCAGCTTAACCCACGGGACAAAAGAGACGCAGTATTTT.